Following are 6 T cell receptor beta chains from one sample sequenced in a study of shared clonotypes between healthy human individuals. Profiling relied on immunoSEQ multiplex PCR, and the TCRdb table lists in-frame clones only, not all of them. Here the sample spans around 2.1 million clones, more than 85% being singletons. The naive CD8 fraction comprised CD45RO-negative cells positively selected for CCR7 and excluded terminally differentiated effector memory CD45RA+ cells. Sequenced material: naive CD8+ T cells from PBMCs. Source of these receptors: a young man in good health. Some clones in this sample may be carry-over from other donors' samples.

V gene TRBV9 combines with J gene TRBJ2-4; 10 bases agree with TRBD1. The V segment lost 0 bases and the J segment 5 bases; nucleotides outside the gene matches: 2. CDR1 SGDLS and CDR2 YYNGEE come from the germline V gene. This CDR3 has 15 amino acids. CDR3 residues: CASSVGGQGQNIQYF. DNA of the CDR3: TGTGCCAGCAGCGTAGGGGGACAGGGGCAAAACATTCAGTACTTC.

The rearrangement links TRBV7-6 to TRBJ2-7, with D perhaps TRBD2 (5 bases). The germline V gene encodes CDR1 SGHVS and CDR2 FNYEAQ. V lost 5 bases and J 2 bases, leaving 16 bases between the germline ends. The CDR3 covers 15 residues. Written as DNA, the CDR3 is TGTGCCAGCAGCCCCGTAGGCGGGTCTACCTACGAGCAGTACTTC. It encodes CASSPVGGSTYEQYF. The full variable domain, its missing parts supplied by reference TRBV7-6 and TRBJ2-7, is GAGVSQSPRYKVTKRGQDVALRCDPISGHVSLYWYRQALGQGPEFLTYFNYEAQQDKSGLPNDRFSAERPEGSISTLTIQRTEQRDSAMYRCASSPVGGSTYEQYFGPGTRLTVT.

The chain joins TRBV9 to TRBJ1-5; D possibly corresponds to TRBD1 (5 bases). Trimming left V 0 bases short and J 1 base short, with 11 bases between. Germline V gene lookup returns CDR1 SGDLS and CDR2 YYNGEE. The CDR3 spans 16 residues. CDR3 sequence: CASSVGGGPSNQPQHF. The DNA of the CDR3 is TGTGCCAGCAGCGTAGGTGGGGGACCAAGCAATCAGCCCCAGCATTTT.

The J gene is TRBJ1-1, the V gene TRBV6-6; 7 nucleotides match TRBD1. Germline V gene sequence: CDR1 MNHNY, CDR2 SVGAGI (reference sequence). With 5 bases clipped from V and 4 bases from J, the junction kept 7 bases outside the gene matches. The CDR3 covers 14 residues. The CDR3 sequence is CASSPGTASTEAFF. Written as DNA, the CDR3 is TGTGCCAGCAGTCCAGGGACAGCCTCCACTGAAGCTTTCTTT.

This clone was detected once. J is TRBJ1-2 and V is TRBV5-4; TRBD1 matches at 9 bases. This CDR3 spans 16 amino acids. V was clipped by 0 bases and J by 4 bases; unmatched bases: 7. The germline V gene encodes CDR1 SGHNT and CDR2 YYREEE (reference sequence). The CDR3 DNA is TGTGCCAGCAGCTTGGCCGGGACAGGGAATTCCTATGGCTACACCTTC. It is translated as CASSLAGTGNSYGYTF.

V gene TRBV27 combines with J gene TRBJ2-1; the match to TRBD1 covers 7 bases. The germline V gene has CDR1 MNHEY and CDR2 SMNVEV (reference sequence). The CDR3 extends over 15 amino acids. Trimming removed 7 bases from V and 0 bases from J; junction bases left unmatched: 6. CDR3 sequence: CASTMGQSSYNEQFF. The CDR3 bases are TGTGCCAGCACAATGGGACAGAGCTCCTACAATGAGCAGTTCTTC.